This entry features one T cell receptor beta chain sequence. Its antigen is undetermined. The sample originates from a study of shared clonotypes between healthy human individuals. About the study: Per donor, three plates held CD4 naive cells, three held CD4 memory, two held CD8 naive and one held CD8 memory.

The CDR3 sequence is 16 residues long. The V gene lost 1 base and the J gene lost 1 base, with 12 bases spanning the gap. Per germline, CDR1 SEHNR and CDR2 FQNEAQ (reference sequence). Whole-study findings and limits: Relative to memory subsets, naive subsets generally showed larger estimated richness. The expectation was that sequencing depth would affect clonotype sharing among donors. For naive CD4 cells, 4% to 6% of clonotypes were shared across a few donors.

The protocol was immunoSEQ multiplex PCR, while the TCRdb copy is restricted to in-frame clones and leaves out a portion. Of a few million clones in the sample, approximately 90% were seen once. Sample: naive CD4+ T cells sorted from blood. Described subset: CD45RA+ positively selected. The chain links TRBV7-9 to TRBJ2-3, with D perhaps matching TRBD2 (5 bases). The origin of this receptor is a man aged 18 to 29 in good health. The chain's CDR3 is CASSLGGGAGTDTQYF. CDR3 nucleotides: TGTGCCAGCAGCTTAGGTGGAGGCGCCGGCACAGATACGCAGTATTTT.